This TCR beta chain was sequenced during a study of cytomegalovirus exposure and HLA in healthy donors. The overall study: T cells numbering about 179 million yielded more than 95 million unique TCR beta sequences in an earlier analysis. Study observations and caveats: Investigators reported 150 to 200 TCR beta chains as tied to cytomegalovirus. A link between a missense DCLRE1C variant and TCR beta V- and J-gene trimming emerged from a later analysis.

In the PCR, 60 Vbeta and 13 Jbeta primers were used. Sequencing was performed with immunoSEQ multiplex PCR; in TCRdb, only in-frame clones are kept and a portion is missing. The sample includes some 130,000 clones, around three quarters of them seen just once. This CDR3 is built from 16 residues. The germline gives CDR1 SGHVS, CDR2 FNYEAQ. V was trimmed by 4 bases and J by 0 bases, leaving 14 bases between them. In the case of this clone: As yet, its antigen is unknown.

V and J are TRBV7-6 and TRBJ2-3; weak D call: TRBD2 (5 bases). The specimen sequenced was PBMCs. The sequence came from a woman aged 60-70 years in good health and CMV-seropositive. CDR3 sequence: CASSSVRTGSTDTQYF. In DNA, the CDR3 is TGTGCCAGCAGCTCCGTTAGGACGGGGAGCACAGATACGCAGTATTTT.